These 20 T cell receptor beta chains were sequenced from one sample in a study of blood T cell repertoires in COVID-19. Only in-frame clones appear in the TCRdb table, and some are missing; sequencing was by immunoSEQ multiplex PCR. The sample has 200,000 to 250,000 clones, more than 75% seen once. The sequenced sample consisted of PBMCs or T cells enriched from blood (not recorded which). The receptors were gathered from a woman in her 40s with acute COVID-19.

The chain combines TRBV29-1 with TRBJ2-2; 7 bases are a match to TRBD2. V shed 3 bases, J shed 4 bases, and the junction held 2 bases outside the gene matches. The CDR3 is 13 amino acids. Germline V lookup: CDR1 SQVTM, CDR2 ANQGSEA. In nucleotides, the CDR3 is TGCAGCGTTGATACGGGGGGCACCGGGGAGCTGTTTTTT. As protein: CSVDTGGTGELFF.

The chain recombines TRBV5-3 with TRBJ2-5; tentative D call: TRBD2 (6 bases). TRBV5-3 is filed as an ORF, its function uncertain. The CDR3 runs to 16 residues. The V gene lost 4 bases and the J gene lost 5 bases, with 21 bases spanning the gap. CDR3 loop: CARSALRGLLWETQYF. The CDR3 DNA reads TGTGCCAGAAGCGCTCTTAGGGGACTGCTCTGGGAGACCCAGTACTTC.

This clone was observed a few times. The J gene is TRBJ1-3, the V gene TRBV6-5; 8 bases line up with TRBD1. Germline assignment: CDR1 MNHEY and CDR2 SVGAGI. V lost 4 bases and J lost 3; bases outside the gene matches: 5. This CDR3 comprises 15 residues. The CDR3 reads CASSSTGGSGNTIYF. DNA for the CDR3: TGTGCCAGCAGTTCAACAGGGGGAAGTGGAAACACCATATATTTT.

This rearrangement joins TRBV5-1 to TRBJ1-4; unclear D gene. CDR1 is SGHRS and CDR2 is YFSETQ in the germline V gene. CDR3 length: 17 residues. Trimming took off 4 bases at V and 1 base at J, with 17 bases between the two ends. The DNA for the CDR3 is TGCGCCAGCAGCCTCTCGTTAGCGGGAAGAACTAATGAAAAACTGTTTTTT. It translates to CASSLSLAGRTNEKLFF.

The CDR3 sequence is CASSGTRSNYGYTF. CDR3 DNA sequence: TGTGCCAGCAGCGGGACACGAAGTAACTATGGCTACACCTTC. V gene TRBV9 combines with J gene TRBJ1-2; tentatively, D is TRBD1 (5 bases). CDR3 length: 14 amino acids. Trimming removed 3 bases from V and 1 base from J, with 10 bases in between. From germline, CDR1 is SGDLS and CDR2 YYNGEE.

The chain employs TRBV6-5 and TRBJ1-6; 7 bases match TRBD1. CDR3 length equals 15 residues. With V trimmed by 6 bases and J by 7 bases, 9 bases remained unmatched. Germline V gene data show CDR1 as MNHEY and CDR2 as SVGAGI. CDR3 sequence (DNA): TGTGCCAGCAGCCTGACAGGGAAACCCAATTCACCCCTCCACTTT. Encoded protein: CASSLTGKPNSPLHF.

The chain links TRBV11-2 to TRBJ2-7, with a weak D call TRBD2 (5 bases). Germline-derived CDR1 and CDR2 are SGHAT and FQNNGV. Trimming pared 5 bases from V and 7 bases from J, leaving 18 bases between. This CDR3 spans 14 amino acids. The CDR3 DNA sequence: TGTGCCAGCAGCCCCCGCACACGGGAAGCGGAGCAGTACTTC. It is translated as CASSPRTREAEQYF.

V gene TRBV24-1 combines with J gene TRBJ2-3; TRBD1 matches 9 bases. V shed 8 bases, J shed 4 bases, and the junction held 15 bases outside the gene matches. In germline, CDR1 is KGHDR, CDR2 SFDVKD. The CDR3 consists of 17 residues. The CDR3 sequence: CATMQQGAVEFADTQYF. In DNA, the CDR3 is TGTGCCACCATGCAACAGGGGGCGGTTGAATTCGCAGATACGCAGTATTTT.

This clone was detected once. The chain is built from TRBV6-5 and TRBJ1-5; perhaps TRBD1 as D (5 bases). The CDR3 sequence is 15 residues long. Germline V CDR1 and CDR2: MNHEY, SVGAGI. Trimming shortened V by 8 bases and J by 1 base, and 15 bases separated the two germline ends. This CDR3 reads CASAPGGGSNQPQHF. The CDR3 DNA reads TGTGCCAGCGCACCCGGGGGGGGAAGCAATCAGCCCCAGCATTTT.

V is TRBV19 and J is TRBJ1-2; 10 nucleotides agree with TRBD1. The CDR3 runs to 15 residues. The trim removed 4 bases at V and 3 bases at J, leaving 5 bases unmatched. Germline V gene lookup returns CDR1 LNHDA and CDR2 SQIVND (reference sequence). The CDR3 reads CASSRDRGTDYGYTF. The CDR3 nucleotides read TGTGCCAGTAGTAGGGACAGGGGCACGGACTATGGCTACACCTTC.

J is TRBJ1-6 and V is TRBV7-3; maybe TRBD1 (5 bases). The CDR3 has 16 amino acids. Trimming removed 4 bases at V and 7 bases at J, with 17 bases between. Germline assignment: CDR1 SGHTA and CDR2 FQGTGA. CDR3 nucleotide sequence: TGTGCCAGCAGCTCCCAGACAGAGGGAGGCAATTCACCCCTCCACTTT. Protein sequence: CASSSQTEGGNSPLHF.

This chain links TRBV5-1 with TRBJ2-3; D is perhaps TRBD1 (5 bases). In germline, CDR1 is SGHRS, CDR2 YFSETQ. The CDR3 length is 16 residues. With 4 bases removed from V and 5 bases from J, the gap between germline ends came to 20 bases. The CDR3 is CASSIQSGPWGDTQYF. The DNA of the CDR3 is TGCGCCAGCAGCATCCAGTCAGGGCCCTGGGGAGATACGCAGTATTTT. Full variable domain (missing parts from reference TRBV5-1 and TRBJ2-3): KAGVTQTPRYLIKTRGQQVTLSCSPISGHRSVSWYQQTPGQGLQFLFEYFSETQRNKGNFPGRFSGRQFSNSRSEMNVSTLELGDSALYLCASSIQSGPWGDTQYFGPGTRLTVL.

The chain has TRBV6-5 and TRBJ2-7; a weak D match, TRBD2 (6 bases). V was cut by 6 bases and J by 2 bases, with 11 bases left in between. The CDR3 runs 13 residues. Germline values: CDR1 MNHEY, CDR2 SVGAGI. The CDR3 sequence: CASREGGTYEQYF. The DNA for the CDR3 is TGTGCCAGCAGAGAGGGAGGCACCTACGAGCAGTACTTC.

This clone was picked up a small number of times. As DNA, the CDR3 is TGTGCCAGCAGTGAAGCGCTCGGGATGTCCCGTGGCTACACCTTC. Its protein is CASSEALGMSRGYTF. This chain joins TRBV2 and TRBJ1-2; the D is unclear. This CDR3 is built from 15 residues. Trimming shortened V by 0 bases and J by 7 bases, and 15 bases separated the two germline ends. The germline V gene has CDR1 SNHLY and CDR2 FYNNEI.

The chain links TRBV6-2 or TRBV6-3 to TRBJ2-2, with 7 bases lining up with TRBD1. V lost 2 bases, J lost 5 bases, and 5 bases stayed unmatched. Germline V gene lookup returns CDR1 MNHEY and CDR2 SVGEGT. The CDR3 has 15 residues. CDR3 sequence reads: CASSYLDRVTGELFF. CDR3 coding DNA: TGTGCCAGCAGTTACCTCGACAGGGTTACCGGGGAGCTGTTTTTT.

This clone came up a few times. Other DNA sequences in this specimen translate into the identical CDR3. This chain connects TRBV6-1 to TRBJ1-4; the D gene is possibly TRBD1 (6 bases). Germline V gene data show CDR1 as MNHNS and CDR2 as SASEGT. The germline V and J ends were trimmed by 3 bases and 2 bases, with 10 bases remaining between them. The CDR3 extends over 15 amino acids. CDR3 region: CASSEQGSTNEKLFF. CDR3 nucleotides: TGTGCCAGCAGTGAGCAGGGGAGCACTAATGAAAAACTGTTTTTT.

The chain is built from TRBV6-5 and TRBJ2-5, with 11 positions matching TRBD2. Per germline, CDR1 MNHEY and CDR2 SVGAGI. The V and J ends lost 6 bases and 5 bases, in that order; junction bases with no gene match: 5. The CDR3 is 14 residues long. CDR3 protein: CASRASGGWETQYF. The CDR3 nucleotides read TGTGCCAGCAGGGCTAGCGGGGGGTGGGAGACCCAGTACTTC.

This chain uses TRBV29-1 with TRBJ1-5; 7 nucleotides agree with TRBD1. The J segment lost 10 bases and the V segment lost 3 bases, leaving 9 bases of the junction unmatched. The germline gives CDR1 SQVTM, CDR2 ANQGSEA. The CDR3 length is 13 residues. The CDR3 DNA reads TGCAGCGTTGACGAGGCAGGGGGTGGTCCCCAGCATTTT. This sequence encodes CSVDEAGGGPQHF.

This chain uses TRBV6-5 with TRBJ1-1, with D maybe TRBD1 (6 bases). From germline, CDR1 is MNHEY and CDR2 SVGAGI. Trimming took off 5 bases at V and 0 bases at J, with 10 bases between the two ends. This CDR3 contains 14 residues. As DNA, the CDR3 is TGTGCCAGCAGTCTGGGACACTTGAACACTGAAGCTTTCTTT. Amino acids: CASSLGHLNTEAFF.

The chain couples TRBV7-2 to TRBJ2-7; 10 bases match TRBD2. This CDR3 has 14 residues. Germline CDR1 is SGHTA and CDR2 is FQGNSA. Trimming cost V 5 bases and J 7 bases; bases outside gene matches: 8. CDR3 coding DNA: TGTGCCAGCAGCCGGACTAGCGGAGCCCGGGAGCAGTACTTC. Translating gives CASSRTSGAREQYF.